Sequencing of this TCR beta chain was carried out in a study of technical replicates of blood from a few donors. TCRdb keeps only in-frame clones here, not all; method: immunoSEQ multiplex PCR. The data hold 75,000 to 100,000 clones, with roughly 94% observed a single time. This CDR3 spans 13 amino acids. V lost 3 bases and J 5 bases, leaving 11 bases between the germline ends. Germline CDR1 reads SGDLS; CDR2 reads YYNGEE. The receptor was derived from a human donor in good health. The chain uses TRBV9 and TRBJ2-5; a possible D gene is TRBD1 (6 bases). Input material: T cells isolated from PBMCs. CDR3 residues: CASSGTGIETQYF. CDR3 in DNA: TGTGCCAGCAGCGGCACAGGGATTGAGACCCAGTACTTC.